The present T cell receptor (beta chain) was sequenced within a study of OX40 agonist ivuxolimab in advanced cancers. Sequencing used immunoSEQ multiplex PCR; TCRdb keeps in-frame clones, though not all of them. The table has some 67,000 clones, about 91% seen once. The CDR3 length is 13 residues. The V gene's germline CDR1 is SGHAT and CDR2 FQNNGV. The V gene lost 3 bases and the J gene lost 7 bases, with 12 bases spanning the gap. The sample in question was CD4+ or CD8+ T cells sorted from blood, obtained in a trial of the OX40 agonist ivuxolimab. This receptor was taken from an adult with an advanced solid tumor such as melanoma, head and neck, liver or kidney cancer. The chain links TRBV11-2 to TRBJ1-1; D not certain. The CDR3, as DNA: TGTGCCAGCAGCTTCATTGTTCGCCTTGAAGCTTTCTTT. Its protein is CASSFIVRLEAFF.